This T cell receptor beta chain was captured in a study of CD8+ T cells in alopecia areata. Study-wide results and limits: Many expanded lesional clones persisted in scalp and blood during tofacitinib treatment.

Treatment reported: oral pan-JAK inhibitor, 5-10 mg twice daily. Lesional scalp tissue (obtained by punch biopsy) and peripheral blood were collected from alopecia areata patients. Following RNA extraction, reverse transcription yielded cDNA that acted as the sequencing template. Sequenced by immunoSEQ multiplex PCR; TCRdb stores in-frame clones only, minus some. Of under 150,000 clones in the sample, around 53% are singletons; the top ten hold just over 0.45%. This clone has just a few counts. Its target is not known. The germline gives CDR1 SGHNT, CDR2 YYREEE (reference sequence). The V end was cut by 2 bases, the J end by 5 bases, with 17 bases between. This CDR3 contains 15 residues.

This TCR came from a human donor with alopecia areata. This material consisted of CD4+ T cells sorted from blood, taken at week 4, from a patient treated with tofacitinib. V gene TRBV5-4 combines with J gene TRBJ2-7; D is unresolved. This chain's CDR3 is CASSFRRVRSHEQYF. As DNA, the CDR3 is TGTGCCAGCAGCTTTCGAAGGGTACGTTCCCACGAGCAGTACTTC.